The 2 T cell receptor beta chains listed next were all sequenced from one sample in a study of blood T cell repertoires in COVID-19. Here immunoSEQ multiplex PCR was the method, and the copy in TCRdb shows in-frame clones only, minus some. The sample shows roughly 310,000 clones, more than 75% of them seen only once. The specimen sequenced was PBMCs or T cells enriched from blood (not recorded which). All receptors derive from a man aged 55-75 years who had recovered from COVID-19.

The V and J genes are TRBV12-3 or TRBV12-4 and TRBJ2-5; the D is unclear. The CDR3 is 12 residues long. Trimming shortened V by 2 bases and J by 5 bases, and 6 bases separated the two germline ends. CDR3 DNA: TGTGCCAGCAGTTTATTCGGGGAGACCCAGTACTTC. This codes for CASSLFGETQYF.

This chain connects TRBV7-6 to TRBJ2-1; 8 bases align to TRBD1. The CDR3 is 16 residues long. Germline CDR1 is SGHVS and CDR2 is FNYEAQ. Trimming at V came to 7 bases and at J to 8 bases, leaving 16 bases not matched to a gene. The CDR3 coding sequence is TGTGCCAGCACCCCCAGGGAGACAGGGGATTACCATGAGCAGTTCTTC. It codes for CASTPRETGDYHEQFF.